This is a list of T cell receptor beta chains from one sample in a study of blood T cell repertoires in COVID-19. The data were produced by immunoSEQ multiplex PCR, yet TCRdb's version contains in-frame clones alone and is incomplete. Of almost 200,000 clones listed, 79% are singletons. The sequenced material came from peripheral blood. The receptor source for this set is a woman aged 40-49 years with COVID-19, enrolled during active disease. Each CDR3 is given with its conserved first and last residue. D genes are given only for firm matches. The listing skips clone size in some rows; elsewhere it reads once, few, many or a size class.

abundance	j_gene	v_gene	d_gene	CDR3nt	CDR3aa
.	TRBJ2-5	TRBV7-9	TRBD2	TGTGCCAGCAGCTTCAGACTAGCGAAGGGGGAGACCCAGTACTTC	CASSFRLAKGETQYF
.	TRBJ1-1	TRBV4-2	TRBD1	TGTGCCAGCAGCCTCTCGGGACAGGGGGCCACTGAAGTTTTCTTT	CASSLSGQGATEVFF
once	TRBJ2-7	TRBV27	TRBD1	TGTGCCAGCAGTACGACAGGGGAGCAGTACTTC	CASSTTGEQYF
.	TRBJ1-4	TRBV5-6	TRBD1	TGTGCCAGCAGCTACAGGGGAGAGGAAAAACTGTTTTTT	CASSYRGEEKLFF
.	TRBJ2-7	TRBV10-3	.	TGTGCCATCAGTGAGGGGCGATCCTACGAGCAGTACTTC	CAISEGRSYEQYF
many	TRBJ1-1	TRBV18	TRBD1	TGTGCCACCGAACAGGGGACAAACACTGAAGCTTTCTTT	CATEQGTNTEAFF
.	TRBJ2-6	TRBV20-1	.	TGCAGTGCTAGTATAATCTCTGGGGCCAACGTCCTGACTTTC	CSASIISGANVLTF
once	TRBJ1-4	TRBV18	.	TGTGCCAGCTCACCTCAGACAGGACATGAAAAACTGTTTTTT	CASSPQTGHEKLFF
many	TRBJ1-2	TRBV7-2	.	TGTGCCAGCAGCTTAGATGGGGGAGGGTCCTATGGCTACACCTTC	CASSLDGGGSYGYTF
once	TRBJ2-3	TRBV4-1	TRBD2	TGCGCCAGCAGCCGCATCAGCGGGAGGGCAGATACGCAGTATTTT	CASSRISGRADTQYF
.	TRBJ2-7	TRBV3-1/TRBV3-2	TRBD1	TGTGCCAGCAGCCAAGGACAGGCAGGGGGCTACGAGCAGTACTTC	CASSQGQAGGYEQYF
.	TRBJ1-1	TRBV2	TRBD1	TGTGCCAGCGCCCGGGACAGATTGAACACTGAAGCTTTCTTT	CASARDRLNTEAFF
.	TRBJ1-3	TRBV9	.	TGTGCCAGCAGCGTCAACCCGGGGGCTGGAAACACCATATATTTT	CASSVNPGAGNTIYF